These T cell receptor beta chains were read from a single sample in a study of human T cells and chemical hapten exposure. From the RACE reads, TCRdb called clonotypes with MiXCR, one entry per CDR3 protein. The sample lists more than 300,000 distinct CDR3 sequences, approximately 5% occurring once. Sequences were derived from whole blood, sampled in connection with sensitization to the hapten diphenylcyclopropenone (DPC). Source of these receptors: a woman in her 50s with alopecia areata. Some clones in this sample may be carry-over from other donors' samples. The CDR3 runs from the conserved cysteine through the conserved F or W. A D gene is named only where the DNA matches it firmly. A clone size is listed for some rows: how often the clone was seen (once, few, many), or a class if it is expanded.

J,D,size,V,CDR3,DNA
TRBJ2-7,NA,NA,TRBV5-1,CASSLELGNTYEQYF,TGCGCCAGCAGCTTGGAGCTAGGAAATACCTACGAGCAGTACTTC
TRBJ2-1,TRBD1,many,TRBV9,CASSVRDRGRGEQFF,TGTGCCAGCAGCGTAAGGGACAGGGGGCGCGGGGAGCAGTTCTTC
TRBJ2-4,NA,NA,TRBV7-9,CASSLVRVLSENIQYF,TGTGCCAGCAGCTTAGTTCGGGTTCTGAGTGAAAACATTCAGTACTTC
TRBJ2-7,TRBD2,NA,TRBV20-1,CSARDRASGLLEQYF,TGCAGTGCTAGAGATAGGGCTAGCGGCCTCCTCGAGCAGTACTTC
TRBJ1-1,NA,many,TRBV29-1,CSVGAGPNTEAFF,TGCAGCGTTGGTGCAGGGCCGAACACTGAAGCTTTCTTT
TRBJ2-7,NA,NA,TRBV29-1,CSVNGGPGEQYF,TGCAGCGTGAACGGAGGACCGGGGGAGCAGTACTTC
TRBJ2-1,TRBD2,NA,TRBV7-2,CASRQTSGVYNEQFF,TGTGCCAGCAGGCAGACTAGCGGGGTTTACAATGAGCAGTTCTTC
TRBJ2-3,TRBD2,many,TRBV6-1,CASSGTSGIGTDTQYF,TGTGCCAGCAGCGGGACTAGCGGGATTGGCACAGATACGCAGTATTTT
TRBJ2-1,TRBD2,NA,TRBV20-1,CSATLAGGNEQFF,TGCAGTGCTACTTTAGCGGGGGGTAATGAGCAGTTCTTC
TRBJ2-6,NA,many,TRBV7-2,CASSLTTGDSSANVLTF,TGTGCCAGCAGCCTTACGACAGGCGACTCTTCGGCCAACGTCCTGACTTTC
TRBJ2-3,TRBD2,few,TRBV20-1,CSARVAGVSTDTQYF,TGCAGTGCTAGGGTAGCGGGAGTCAGCACAGATACGCAGTATTTT
TRBJ2-6,NA,few,TRBV29-1,CSVNPGGSGANVLTF,TGCAGCGTGAACCCCGGGGGTTCTGGGGCCAACGTCCTGACTTTC
TRBJ1-1,NA,few,TRBV10-3,CAIGNRENTEAFF,TGTGCCATCGGGAACAGGGAGAACACTGAAGCTTTCTTT
TRBJ1-2,NA,NA,TRBV27,CASSPGPVYGYTF,TGTGCCAGCAGTCCCGGACCGGTCTATGGCTACACCTTC
TRBJ2-3,TRBD2,many,TRBV7-9,CASSSGGTQYF,TGTGCCAGCAGCTCGGGAGGCACGCAGTATTTT
TRBJ1-6,NA,many,TRBV20-1,CSARLVQGYNSPLHF,TGCAGTGCTAGACTCGTCCAGGGGTACAATTCACCCCTCCACTTT
TRBJ2-1,NA,NA,TRBV20-1,CSARDGTDSYNEQFF,TGCAGTGCTAGAGATGGGACCGACTCCTACAATGAGCAGTTCTTC
TRBJ2-1,NA,few,TRBV5-6,CASSPAFSSYNEQFF,TGTGCCAGCAGCCCTGCCTTCAGCTCCTACAATGAGCAGTTCTTC
TRBJ1-2,NA,many,TRBV19,CASRRSGSNGYTF,TGTGCCAGTAGACGGTCCGGGAGTAATGGCTACACCTTC
TRBJ2-1,TRBD2,many,TRBV20-1,CSARDTSGEYYNEQFF,TGCAGTGCTAGAGATACCAGCGGGGAGTACTACAATGAGCAGTTCTTC
TRBJ2-1,TRBD1,few,TRBV4-2,CASSQDGQGSRNEQFF,TGTGCCAGCAGCCAAGACGGACAGGGGAGCCGCAATGAGCAGTTCTTC
TRBJ1-1,NA,few,TRBV20-1,CSGGLVNTEAFF,TGCAGTGGAGGACTGGTGAACACTGAAGCTTTCTTT
TRBJ2-1,NA,NA,TRBV29-1,CSALSPYNEQFF,TGCAGCGCCTTATCTCCATACAATGAGCAGTTCTTC
TRBJ2-7,NA,many,TRBV20-1,CSARDVASFSSYEQYF,TGCAGTGCTAGAGATGTTGCCTCATTTTCTTCCTACGAGCAGTACTTC